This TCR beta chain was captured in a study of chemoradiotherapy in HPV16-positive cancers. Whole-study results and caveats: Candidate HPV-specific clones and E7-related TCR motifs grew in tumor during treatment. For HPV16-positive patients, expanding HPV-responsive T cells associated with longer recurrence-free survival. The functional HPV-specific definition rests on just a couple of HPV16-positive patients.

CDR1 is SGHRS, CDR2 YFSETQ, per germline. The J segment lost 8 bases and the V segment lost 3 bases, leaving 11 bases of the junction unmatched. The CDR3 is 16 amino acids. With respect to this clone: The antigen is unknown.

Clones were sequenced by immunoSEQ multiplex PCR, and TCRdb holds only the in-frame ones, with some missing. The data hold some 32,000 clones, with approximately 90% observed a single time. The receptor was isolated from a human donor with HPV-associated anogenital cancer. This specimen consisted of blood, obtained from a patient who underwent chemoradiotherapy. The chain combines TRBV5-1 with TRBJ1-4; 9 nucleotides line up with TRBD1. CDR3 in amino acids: CASSYTTGGLGEKLFF. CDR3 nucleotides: TGCGCCAGCAGCTACACCACAGGGGGCCTGGGGGAAAAACTGTTTTTT.